The 24 T cell receptor beta chains given below trace back to one sample, sequenced in a study of T cells in Graves' hyperthyroidism and ophthalmopathy. RNA transcripts yielded amplified TCR beta CDR3 regions. Primed by the HTBI set, a first-round RT-PCR was run on the TCR CDR3. TCRdb re-called the multiplex PCR reads with MiXCR, one entry per CDR3 protein. The table lists about 500,000 distinct CDR3 sequences, 15% to 20% of them singletons. Sequencing was performed on blood. Receptors were obtained from a woman under 30 with Graves' hyperthyroidism.

This sequence joins TRBV5-1 and TRBJ1-5, with D perhaps matching TRBD1 (5 bases). The CDR3 length is 15 residues. CDR1 is SGHRS, CDR2 YFSETQ, per germline. V lost 0 bases and J 1 base, leaving 8 bases between the germline ends. CDR3 in amino acids: CASSLEGMSNQPQHF. The DNA for the CDR3 is TGCGCCAGCAGCTTGGAGGGGATGAGCAATCAGCCCCAGCATTTT.

The CDR3: CSVERQGNEKLFF. The CDR3 DNA is TGCAGCGTTGAAAGACAGGGTAATGAAAAACTGTTTTTT. The chain has TRBV29-1 and TRBJ1-4, with 7 bases aligning to TRBD1. The CDR3 is made up of 13 amino acids. Per the germline V gene, CDR1 is SQVTM and CDR2 is ANQGSEA. V shed 2 bases and J 4 bases; nucleotides not matched to a gene: 1.

This clonotype was seen ten or more times. This chain joins TRBV28 and TRBJ2-7; D unclear. Germline CDR1 is MDHEN and CDR2 is SYDVKM. The germline V and J ends were trimmed by 7 bases and 3 bases, with 10 bases remaining between them. The length of the CDR3 is 12 residues. In nucleotides, the CDR3 is TGTGCCAGCACCTCTCGTAGCTACGAGCAGTACTTC. It yields the protein CASTSRSYEQYF.

This clonotype was picked up a small number of times. The rearrangement joins TRBV6-5 to TRBJ1-4; no reliable D call. The CDR3 has 16 residues. The germline V gene encodes CDR1 MNHEY and CDR2 SVGAGI. Trimming took off 2 bases at V and 4 bases at J, with 14 bases between the two ends. The chain's CDR3 is CASSYRDTSRNEKLFF. CDR3 nucleotide sequence: TGTGCCAGCAGTTACAGAGACACGAGCCGTAATGAAAAACTGTTTTTT.

V is TRBV5-1 and J is TRBJ1-3; 10 bases are a match to TRBD1. The CDR3 length is 14 residues. V lost 3 bases, J lost 4 bases, and 1 base stayed unmatched. Germline CDR1 SGHRS, CDR2 YFSETQ. CDR3 protein: CASSWGQGGNTIYF. DNA for the CDR3: TGCGCCAGCAGCTGGGGACAGGGGGGAAACACCATATATTTT.

This clonotype was detected many times. V gene TRBV6-2 or TRBV6-3 combines with J gene TRBJ2-7; the D is unclear. The V end was cut by 6 bases, the J end by 0 bases, with 15 bases between. Per the germline V gene, CDR1 is MNHEY and CDR2 is SVGEGT. The CDR3 length is 15 residues. CDR3 sequence reads: CASRPYSPTSYEQYF. The CDR3 coding sequence is TGTGCCAGCAGGCCATACTCTCCCACCTCCTACGAGCAGTACTTC.

In its sample, this clonotype was seen many times. The chain links TRBV7-2 to TRBJ2-1; D is perhaps TRBD2 (6 bases). The CDR3 is 15 amino acids. Germline lookup yields CDR1 SGHTA and CDR2 FQGNSA. Between the trimmed V and J ends, which lost 1 base and 3 bases, there was a span of 10 bases. Here the CDR3 reads CASSLVADSYNEQFF. In DNA, the CDR3 is TGTGCCAGCAGCTTAGTAGCGGATAGCTACAATGAGCAGTTCTTC. The full variable domain, with the rest looked up from reference TRBV7-2 and TRBJ2-1, is GAGVSQSPSNKVTEKGKDVELRCDPISGHTALYWYRQSLGQGLEFLIYFQGNSAPDKSGLPSDRFSAERTGGSVSTLTIQRTQQEDSAVYLCASSLVADSYNEQFFGPGTRLTVL.

The V and J genes are TRBV28 and TRBJ1-2, with D tentatively TRBD1 (5 bases). CDR1 MDHEN and CDR2 SYDVKM come from the germline V gene. This CDR3 is 14 amino acids long. The V end was cut by 6 bases, the J end by 5 bases, with 16 bases between. This CDR3 reads CASSFQRQYYGYTF. CDR3 DNA: TGTGCCAGCAGCTTTCAACGACAGTATTATGGCTACACCTTC.

The sample holds many counts of this clonotype. The rearrangement joins TRBV7-2 to TRBJ2-7; 8 bases line up with TRBD2. CDR1 SGHTA and CDR2 FQGNSA come from the germline V gene. V shed 6 bases and J 1 base; nucleotides not matched to a gene: 11. CDR3 length: 16 residues. CDR3 sequence reads: CASSRLSGSASYEQYF. In DNA form, the CDR3 reads TGTGCCAGCAGTCGACTAAGCGGGAGCGCTTCCTACGAGCAGTACTTC.

Only a few counts were recorded for this clonotype. The chain joins TRBV7-9 to TRBJ1-5; possible D gene TRBD1, 6 bases. The CDR3 consists of 18 residues. CDR1 is SEHNR, CDR2 FQNEAQ, per germline (reference sequence). Trimming cost V 6 bases and J 0 bases, with 21 bases left between them. The CDR3 sequence: CASSKGQPRGYSNQPQHF. The CDR3 DNA reads TGTGCCAGCAGTAAGGGACAACCGAGGGGGTATAGCAATCAGCCCCAGCATTTT.

This clonotype was detected only a few times. V gene TRBV12-3 or TRBV12-4 combines with J gene TRBJ2-7, with TRBD2 matching over 12 bases. After removal of 2 bases from V and 7 bases from J, the junction contained 12 bases not matched to a gene. This CDR3 contains 17 residues. CDR3 in amino acids: CASSLPLTSGGLGEQYF. DNA of the CDR3: TGTGCCAGCAGTTTACCCTTGACTAGCGGGGGCCTAGGGGAGCAGTACTTC.

This chain joins TRBV15 and TRBJ1-4; D remains ambiguous. Germline V gene data show CDR1 as LNHNV and CDR2 as YYDKDF (reference sequence). V lost 4 bases and J lost 7, with 10 bases in between. The CDR3 sequence is 13 residues long. The CDR3, as DNA: TGTGCCACCAGCAAGGGCAACGGTGAAAAACTGTTTTTT. This sequence encodes CATSKGNGEKLFF.

This clonotype was recorded many times. This sequence joins TRBV7-2 and TRBJ1-1; D ambiguous. The V gene's germline CDR1 is SGHTA and CDR2 FQGNSA. This CDR3 region has 13 residues. The ends were cut back, 6 bases at V and 0 bases at J, with 8 bases in the middle. CDR3 loop: CASRSLVNTEAFF. The CDR3 nucleotides read TGTGCCAGCAGGTCATTGGTGAACACTGAAGCTTTCTTT.

This clonotype was observed a few times. V is TRBV28 and J is TRBJ2-7, with 7 nucleotides matching TRBD2. Unmatched junction bases numbered 10, after V lost 6 bases and J lost 5 bases. CDR1 and CDR2 (germline): MDHEN, SYDVKM. The CDR3 spans 14 residues. CDR3: CASSPGTTKDEQYF. The DNA for the CDR3 is TGTGCCAGCAGCCCCGGGACTACTAAGGACGAGCAGTACTTC.

This chain uses TRBV19 with TRBJ2-3; D may be TRBD1 or TRBD2 (6 bases each). The CDR3 sequence is 14 residues long. Germline CDR1 and CDR2: LNHDA and SQIVND (reference sequence). Trimming removed 7 bases at V and 2 bases at J, with 13 bases between. The CDR3 here is CASTQGRYTDTQYF. The CDR3 region has the DNA TGTGCCAGTACTCAGGGGAGGTACACAGATACGCAGTATTTT.

This clonotype was counted only a few times. V and J are TRBV5-1 and TRBJ2-3, with D unclear. With 7 bases removed from V and 6 bases from J, the gap between germline ends came to 12 bases. The CDR3 contains 12 residues. From germline, CDR1 is SGHRS and CDR2 YFSETQ. The CDR3 nucleotides read TGCGCCAGCCGCATATTATCTGATACGCAGTATTTT. Its protein is CASRILSDTQYF.

CDR3 nucleotides: TGTGCCAGCAGCCCCCAGGGGACTGTGGGTGAAAAACTGTTTTTT. It is translated as CASSPQGTVGEKLFF. The chain is built from TRBV3-1 and TRBJ1-4; the D gene is possibly TRBD1 (6 bases). V was pared by 4 bases and J by 7 bases, with 16 bases between. The length of the CDR3 is 15 residues. Germline-derived CDR1 and CDR2 are LGHDT and YNNKEL (reference sequence).

On this clonotype itself: A much larger clone is a single base away; this may be a read error. The V call is TRBV6-2 or TRBV6-3, the J call TRBJ1-1, with 8 bases fitting TRBD1. V was clipped by 6 bases and J by 4 bases; unmatched bases: 4. CDR1 and CDR2 from the germline V gene are MNHEY and SVGEGT. This CDR3 region has 13 residues. The CDR3 DNA follows: TGTGCCAGCAGACATACAGGGGGCACTGAAGCTTTCTTT. Amino acids: CASRHTGGTEAFF.

This clonotype was counted between two and nine times. This chain uses TRBV10-3 with TRBJ1-2, with 7 bases fitting TRBD1. This CDR3 is built from 14 residues. Germline assignment: CDR1 ENHRY and CDR2 SYGVKD. Trimming took 4 bases from V and 8 from J; bases not matched to a gene: 10. CDR3 DNA: TGTGCCATCAGTGGGACAGGAGTAGTGAGCGGCTACACCTTC. Its protein is CAISGTGVVSGYTF.

This clonotype was picked up many times. V and J are TRBV7-6 and TRBJ1-1; D is undetermined. Germline-derived CDR1 and CDR2 are SGHVS and FNYEAQ. Trimming cost V 4 bases and J 0 bases, with 12 bases left between them. This CDR3 comprises 15 residues. Here the CDR3 DNA reads TGTGCCAGCAGCTACCAACAGAGCATGAACACTGAAGCTTTCTTT. It is translated as CASSYQQSMNTEAFF.

The genes are TRBV2 and TRBJ2-1, with D tentatively TRBD2 (6 bases). The germline V gene encodes CDR1 SNHLY and CDR2 FYNNEI. Trimming stripped 4 bases from V and 8 bases from J, with 9 bases between. This CDR3 region has 12 residues. This chain's CDR3 is CASSGGVDEQFF. For the CDR3, the DNA is TGTGCCAGCAGTGGGGGGGTTGATGAGCAGTTCTTC.

There are many counts of this clonotype. J is TRBJ2-5 and V is TRBV2; 12 bases line up with TRBD2. The ends lost 2 bases at V and 4 bases at J; junction bases unmatched: 2. Germline V gene data show CDR1 as SNHLY and CDR2 as FYNNEI. This CDR3 contains 15 residues. Here the CDR3 reads CASSERTSGAETQYF. Written as DNA, the CDR3 is TGTGCCAGCAGTGAAAGGACTAGCGGGGCAGAGACCCAGTACTTC. Based on the CDR3 plus reference TRBV2 and TRBJ2-5, the full variable domain is EPEVTQTPSHQVTQMGQEVILRCVPISNHLYFYWYRQILGQKVEFLVSFYNNEISEKSEIFDDQFSVERPDGSNFTLKIRSTKLEDSAMYFCASSERTSGAETQYFGPGTRLLVL.

The J gene is TRBJ2-6, the V gene TRBV15; 10 bases map to TRBD2. The germline V gene has CDR1 LNHNV and CDR2 YYDKDF (reference sequence). The CDR3 has 19 residues. Trimming cost V 2 bases and J 4 bases; bases outside gene matches: 11. CDR3 bases: TGTGCCACCAGCAGATTATTTGCTAGCGGGAGCCTGGGGGCCAACGTCCTGACTTTC. It codes for CATSRLFASGSLGANVLTF. Using reference TRBV15 and TRBJ2-6 for the parts outside the CDR3, the full variable domain is DAMVIQNPRYQVTQFGKPVTLSCSQTLNHNVMYWYQQKSSQAPKLLFHYYDKDFNNEADTPDNFQSRRPNTSFCFLDIRSPGLGDTAMYLCATSRLFASGSLGANVLTFGAGSRLTVL.

This clonotype showed up just a few times. The chain has TRBV15 and TRBJ2-7, with D unclear. Germline V gene lookup returns CDR1 LNHNV and CDR2 YYDKDF (reference sequence). The CDR3 length is 15 residues. The V gene lost 0 bases and the J gene lost 3 bases, with 12 bases spanning the gap. DNA for the CDR3: TGTGCCACCAGCAGAGACTTGGGTCCTAACTACGAGCAGTACTTC. Protein product: CATSRDLGPNYEQYF.